This TCR beta chain was obtained from a study of T cell responses to AZD1222 COVID-19 vaccine. Profiling relied on immunoSEQ multiplex PCR, and the TCRdb table lists in-frame clones only, not all of them. This sample has 85,000 to 120,000 clones, with around 87% found just once. V lost 5 bases, J lost 10 bases, and 10 bases lay in between. This CDR3 spans 11 amino acids. Germline lookup yields CDR1 MDHEN and CDR2 SYDVKM. This sequence originates from an adult in good health. The chain links TRBV28 to TRBJ2-3, with D uncertain. The sample consisted of peripheral blood, taken on day 0 of AZD1222 vaccination. CDR3 loop: CASSIQNAQYF. In DNA form, the CDR3 reads TGTGCCAGCAGTATACAAAACGCGCAGTATTTT.